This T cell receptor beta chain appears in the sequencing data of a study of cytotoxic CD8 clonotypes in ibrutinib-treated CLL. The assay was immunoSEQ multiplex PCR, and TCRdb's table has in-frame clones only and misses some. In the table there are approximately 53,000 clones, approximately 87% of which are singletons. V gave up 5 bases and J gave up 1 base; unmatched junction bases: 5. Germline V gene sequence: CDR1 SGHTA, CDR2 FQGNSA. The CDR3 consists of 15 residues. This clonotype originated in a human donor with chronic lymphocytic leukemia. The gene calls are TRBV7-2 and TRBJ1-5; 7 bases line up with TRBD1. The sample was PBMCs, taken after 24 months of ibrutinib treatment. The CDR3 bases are TGTGCCAGCAGCCGCAGGGGGGACAGCAATCAGCCCCAGCATTTT. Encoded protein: CASSRRGDSNQPQHF.